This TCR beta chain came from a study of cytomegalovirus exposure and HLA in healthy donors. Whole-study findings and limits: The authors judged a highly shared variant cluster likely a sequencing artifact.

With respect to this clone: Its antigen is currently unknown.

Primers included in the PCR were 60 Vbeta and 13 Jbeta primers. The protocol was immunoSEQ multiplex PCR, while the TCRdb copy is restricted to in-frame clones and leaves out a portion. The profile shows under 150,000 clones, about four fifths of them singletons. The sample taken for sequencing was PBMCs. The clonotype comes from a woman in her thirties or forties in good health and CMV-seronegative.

The CDR3 is CASSFQTGGDETQYF. For the CDR3, the DNA is TGCGCCAGCAGCTTCCAAACAGGGGGCGATGAGACCCAGTACTTC. This chain uses TRBV5-1 with TRBJ2-5, with TRBD1 matching over 9 bases. The ends lost 2 bases at V and 5 bases at J; junction bases unmatched: 7. The CDR3 sequence is 15 residues long. Germline V lookup: CDR1 SGHRS, CDR2 YFSETQ.